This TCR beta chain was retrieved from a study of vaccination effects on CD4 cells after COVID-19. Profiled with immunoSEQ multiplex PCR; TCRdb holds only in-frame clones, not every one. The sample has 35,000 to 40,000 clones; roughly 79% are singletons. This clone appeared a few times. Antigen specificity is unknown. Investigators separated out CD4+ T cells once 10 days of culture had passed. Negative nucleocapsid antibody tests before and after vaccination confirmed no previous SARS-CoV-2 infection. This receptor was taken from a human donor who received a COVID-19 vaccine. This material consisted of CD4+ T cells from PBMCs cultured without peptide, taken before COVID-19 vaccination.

CDR3 region: CASSFDRGIQETQYF. CDR3 sequence (DNA): TGTGCCAGCAGTTTTGACAGGGGAATCCAAGAGACCCAGTACTTC. V and J are TRBV28 and TRBJ2-5; 8 positions match TRBD1. The germline V gene encodes CDR1 MDHEN and CDR2 SYDVKM. The V and J ends lost 3 bases and 1 base, in that order; junction bases with no gene match: 4. This CDR3 is built from 15 residues. The full variable domain, with the rest looked up from reference TRBV28 and TRBJ2-5, is DVKVTQSSRYLVKRTGEKVFLECVQDMDHENMFWYRQDPGLGLRLIYFSYDVKMKEKGDIPEGYSVSREKKERFSLILESASTNQTSMYLCASSFDRGIQETQYFGPGTRLLVL.